The clone carrying this T cell receptor (beta chain) was found a few times. Its antigen is currently unknown. The entry originates in a study of neurological immune-mediated disorders. Findings of the study overall: Subjects shared no identical expanded-clone CDR3 amino acid sequences, suggesting private TCR-beta repertoires in all groups.

The CDR3 spans 12 residues. Trimming took 4 bases from V and 7 from J, leaving 8 bases between them. Germline V gives CDR1 LGHNA, CDR2 YNFKEQ. Synthesis of cDNA was carried out by template-switch 5'RACE. The reaction used 10-nucleotide random UMIs. Per sequencing run, 15-18 subjects together gave over 170 million TCR-beta sequences. TCRdb passed the 5' RACE reads through MiXCR, listing each CDR3 protein once. The sample lists roughly 13,000 distinct CDR3 sequences, 6.5% to 8% occurring once. There were 850,000 to 1,000,000 CD4+ or CD8+ T cells used in the sorted libraries. The receptor was isolated from a woman in her forties in good health. V and J are TRBV4-2 and TRBJ2-1; no definite D call. Material for sequencing was CD8+ T cells from blood. The CDR3 coding sequence is TGTGCCAGCAGCCTAAACCGGAATGAGCAGTTCTTC. Residues: CASSLNRNEQFF.